This T cell receptor (beta chain) was obtained from a study of cytomegalovirus exposure and HLA in healthy donors (dated by TCRdb to 2016 to 2017). Regarding the complete study: According to an earlier analysis of several hundred of the donors, some 170 million T cells yielded 117 million unique TCR beta sequences and around 300 Gb of sequence data. An early release covering roughly 640 HLA-typed donors comprised about 300 gigabases of sequencing data and roughly 86 million unique TCR sequences. The genetic ancestry cluster associated with self-reported Caucasian donors included about four fifths of the roughly 400 genotyped donors. The study was designed to test whether signatures of past pathogen exposure could be identified by cataloging public T cell receptors. The study used immunosequencing to profile the T cell repertoires of around 600 subjects and linked those repertoires to cytomegalovirus serostatus. Along with the roughly 610-subject first cohort, a separate validation cohort of about 110 different subjects was used. The study combined high-throughput TCR immunosequencing, statistical association of individual TCRs with disease status, and machine learning to predict cytomegalovirus infection status. In a later analysis, previously published TCR beta repertoires from 670 or so donors were re-analyzed and high-resolution HLA genotyping was added so that TCR occurrence patterns could be studied. In the later analysis, no new phenotypic data were used to find candidate immune exposures; instead, reliance was placed on TCR beta sequences and their occurrence across donors. In an earlier analysis of several hundred of the donors, high-throughput TCR beta sequencing was used to judge whether each TCR beta V gene segment behaved as functional or pseudogenic. Donor age, sex, ethnicity and CMV serostatus were compiled together with the repertoire data. Genome-wide SNP genotypes for about three fifths of the roughly 670 donors were used in a later genetic analysis, which treated that subset as a discovery cohort. Every discovery cohort repertoire had been produced on one sequencing platform. Both class I and class II loci were covered by HLA typing, at four-digit resolution. The number of donors typed differed by locus, with about 629-630 for A, B, C, DRB1 and DQB1, about 500 for DQA1, nearly 610 for DPA1, and 400 to 490 for DPB1. A handful of DR-DQ haplotypes were treated as single units for association and clustering because of strong linkage in the cohort. Among about 410 genotyped donors of the cohort, an average of around 240,000 unique TCR beta nucleotide sequences was sequenced per donor, of which roughly 18% were non-productive.

Library construction relied on the immunoSEQ multiplex PCR assay. The multiplex PCR relied on a mix of 60 forward primers for TCR Vbeta segments and 13 reverse primers for TCR Jbeta segments. The CDR3 region of rearranged TCR beta genes was amplified from genomic DNA with a multiplex PCR assay. On the Illumina HiSeq System, the amplified TCR beta libraries were sequenced as 87-base-pair reads. As for how the authors treated the data: Across the 600 to 700 repertoires, a later analysis counted roughly 77 million unique TCR beta chains, roughly 11 million of which were shared by at least two donors. Raw reads were error-corrected and collapsed into unique sequences with a nearest-neighbor algorithm that merged closely related sequences to remove PCR and sequencing errors. V, D and J gene segments were assigned by aligning CDR3 sequences to IMGT reference sequences. For a sequence to be retained, a match of at least six nucleotides was required to both a V gene segment and a J gene segment. A rearrangement counted as productive if the CDR3 had no stop codons and remained in frame with V and J, and every other rearrangement counted as non-productive. CDR3 was defined by IMGT convention, running from the second conserved V-encoded cysteine to the conserved J-encoded phenylalanine. Sequences without an unambiguous match to a single V gene segment were excluded from the earlier analysis of about 640 of the donors. An earlier analysis of some 610 of the donors called V segments functional above 56.7% productive rearrangements and segregating when the between-donor standard deviation exceeded 5%. A statistical classification framework was built for diagnosing cytomegalovirus status from the catalog of TCR beta chain sequences. V and J gene assignment, in a later analysis, came from comparing TCR nucleotide sequences with IMGT/GENE-DB human TR gene sequences. A later analysis assigned CDR3 sequences and most-parsimonious VDJ recombination scenarios with the TCRdist pipeline. A later analysis defined each TCR beta chain by its CDR3 amino acid sequence plus V-gene family, and excluded reads lacking a unique V-gene family. A later analysis removed 550 to 700 highly shared, low-generation-probability nucleotide sequences to deal with suspected cross-contamination and a sequencing artifact. For each public chain, a later analysis derived a clonal expansion index from normalized ranks of inferred template counts within each repertoire. A later analysis computed generation probabilities with a VDJ recombination model fitted to out-of-frame rearrangements, and checked the results against IGoR. Hypergeometric tests were used in a later analysis to score TCR-TCR, TCR-HLA and TCR-CMV co-occurrence, with a repertoire-size bias correction applied to the TCR pairs. In a later analysis, false discovery rates were estimated by permuting HLA or CMV assignments 20 times. A later analysis grouped co-occurring TCRs with DBSCAN, adding TCRdist sequence similarity when clustering within HLA-allele-positive subsets. For co-occurrence clustering, repertoires with fewer than 30,000 or more than 120,000 public chains were excluded, along with a handful of repertoires with anomalous nucleotide sharing. The immuneACCESS repertoire file appears here via TCRdb, limited to in-frame rearrangements. These files lack a portion of the clones; in checked studies, under half of the deficit traces to unresolved V genes, and the cause of the others is not known. Clone size and the V and J calls come from that table; the DNA yielded D and trimming. Here the sample has about 140,000 clones; roughly 80% occur a single time. About 3.9% of the sample lies in the top ten.

CDR1 MNHEY and CDR2 SMNVEV are derived from the germline V gene (reference sequence). From cysteine to phenylalanine, the CDR3 is 13 amino acids long. CDR3 DNA is the only sequence kept; it has 39 bases, read in frame from the first base. The V and J ends are trimmed by 6 bases and 2 bases, leaving 8 bases between them. Results and caveats for the whole study, not just this receptor: Cytomegalovirus status was reported to be diagnosed by the classifier with high specificity and sensitivity in both the original and validation cohorts. The sequencing pipeline was judged likely to have produced a cluster of highly shared sequence variants as a technical artifact. While some public TCRs were present in many individuals, most TCR sequences turned up only very rarely across donors. Three of the identified cytomegalovirus-associated TCR beta chains were confirmed in vitro to be specific for cytomegalovirus antigens. A total of some 180 TCR beta chains were listed by the study as associated with cytomegalovirus. According to a later analysis, most CMV-associated TCR beta chains appeared to be HLA-restricted, and the HLA associations seemed to be driven largely by CMV exposure. In this cohort, only TCR beta chains were sequenced, and detectable features were limited by the absence of alpha or paired-chain data. The only immune exposure information available for the cohort was CMV serostatus. An association between a missense DCLRE1C variant and V-gene and J-gene trimming of TCR beta chains was found in a later genetic analysis and replicated in an independent cohort. About 17 rarely observed V segments, including chromosome 9 orphons, were excluded from the earlier analysis of almost 600 of the donors because counts were too low. The presence/absence analyses assumed that sequencing depth was roughly uniform across donors, and that assumption may not be true. Because HLA typing was unavailable for some donors at each locus, only the typed subset was used in association tests. A later analysis found that TCR association rates varied across HLA loci, with DRB1 alleles showing the most associated TCRs and HLA-C alleles the fewest. Some IMGT-functional V segments, including TRBV6-2 and TRBV6-3, could not be distinguished by the 87-base-pair reads and were therefore excluded. Broadly in line with IMGT annotations, most TCR beta V segments showed up in productive rearrangements about 90% or about 30% of the time in an earlier analysis of around 550 of the donors. According to the authors, the approach could potentially be generalized to other disease states and immunological phenotypes. Compared with equally common non-associated chains, HLA-associated TCR beta chains in a later analysis were more clonally expanded and had lower generation probabilities. At a false discovery rate of 0.05, a later analysis linked 15,000 to 20,000 TCR beta sequences to specific HLA alleles. When HLA alleles, especially DR and DQ, strongly co-occurred, TCR associations were difficult to assign to individual alleles. A further reported finding was that TCR beta sequences accurately predicted the HLA-A and HLA-B alleles for most subjects in the first cohort. Linkage disequilibrium might explain the correlated functional status among segregating V segments, but an unknown experimental factor could not be excluded. In a later genetic analysis, fewer N-insertions in productive TCRs were reported among donors in an Asian-associated ancestry cluster than the approximately 670-donor mean. A later analysis reported that several top co-occurrence clusters appeared linked to parvovirus B19, influenza, CMV and Epstein-Barr virus.

As to this clone: Its target antigen remains unknown. The input lacks base qualities; no much larger clone sits a single base away.

The cohort consisted of some 730 healthy bone marrow donors. Cohort members were all nominally healthy when sampled, although unrecorded immune exposures were likely present. The donor tested CMV seropositive, placing the donor among the 310 or so seropositive members of the cohort. A peripheral blood sample was provided by each donor, and peripheral blood mononuclear cells were used for TCR beta sequencing. Genomic DNA was extracted from the blood cell samples with the Qiagen DNeasy Blood Extraction Kit. This TCR was sampled from a man aged 40-55 years in good health and CMV-seropositive. The sequence is built from TRBV27 and TRBJ2-1, with an unclear D gene assignment. The sample comprised PBMCs. The CDR3 in this case is CASSDSPYNEQFF. In nucleotide form, the sequence is TGTGCCAGCAGCGACTCGCCCTACAATGAGCAGTTCTTC.